The following is a T cell receptor beta chain sequence with its context. Its antigen remains unknown. Germline CDR1 and CDR2: SGHVS and FQNEAQ. The CDR3 contains 15 residues. V dropped 3 bases and J dropped 1 base, with 10 bases sitting between them. The data are from a study of T cell responses to AZD1222 COVID-19 vaccine. General study points: Unmutated variant regions are reportedly the target of nearly half of TCRs that are spike-specific.

This table comes from immunoSEQ multiplex PCR, and its TCRdb copy is limited to in-frame clones, with some not included. The sample carries over 65,000 clones, roughly 87% recorded once. The sequence came from an adult who received the AZD1222 COVID-19 vaccine. V gene TRBV7-8 combines with J gene TRBJ1-5, with D unresolved. Sequencing was performed on peripheral blood, taken 28 days after the second AZD1222 dose. As DNA, the CDR3 is TGTGCCAGCAGCTTCACAAGTTTAAGCAATCAGCCCCAGCATTTT. It specifies CASSFTSLSNQPQHF. Based on the CDR3 plus reference TRBV7-8 and TRBJ1-5, the full variable domain is GAGVSQSPRYKVAKRGQDVALRCDPISGHVSLFWYQQALGQGPEFLTYFQNEAQLDKSGLPSDRFFAERPEGSVSTLKIQRTQQEDSAVYLCASSFTSLSNQPQHFGDGTRLSIL.